The clone carrying this T cell receptor beta chain has a handful of counts. Its antigen is as yet unknown. Clones were read by immunoSEQ multiplex PCR, and TCRdb kept only the in-frame ones, dropping some. The repertoire has over a million clones, roughly 96% of them found once; the top ten carry roughly 1.2%. This record belongs to a study of shared clonotypes between healthy human individuals. The germline gives CDR1 SGHTA, CDR2 FQGNSA. The CDR3 runs to 13 residues. V was shortened by 2 bases and J by 5 bases, with 7 bases between the two germline ends. Whole-study findings and limits: Naive subsets usually exceeded memory subsets in estimated richness.

The specimen sequenced was naive CD4+ T cells sorted from blood. The subset was: CD45RA+ positively selected. The rearrangement links TRBV7-2 to TRBJ2-1; D is ambiguous. This TCR was recovered from a man aged 25 to 40 in good health. DNA for the CDR3: TGTGCCAGCAGCTTACGACAAGACAATGAGCAGTTCTTC. Translation: CASSLRQDNEQFF.